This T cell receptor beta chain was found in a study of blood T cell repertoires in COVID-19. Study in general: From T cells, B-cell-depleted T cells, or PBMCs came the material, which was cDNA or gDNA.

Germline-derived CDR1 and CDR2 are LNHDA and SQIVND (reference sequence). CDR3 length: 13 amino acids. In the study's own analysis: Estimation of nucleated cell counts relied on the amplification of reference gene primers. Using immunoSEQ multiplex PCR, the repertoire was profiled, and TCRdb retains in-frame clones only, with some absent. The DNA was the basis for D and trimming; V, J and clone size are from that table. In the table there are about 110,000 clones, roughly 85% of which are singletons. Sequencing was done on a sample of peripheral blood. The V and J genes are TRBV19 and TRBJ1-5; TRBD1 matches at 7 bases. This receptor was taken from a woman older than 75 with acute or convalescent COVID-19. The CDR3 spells CASSGQDNQPQHF. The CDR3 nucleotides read TGTGCTTCTTCCGGACAGGACAATCAGCCCCAGCATTTT.